The T cell receptor (beta chain) under discussion was sequenced for a study of T cells in Graves' hyperthyroidism and ophthalmopathy. Broader study findings: Among thyroid clonotypes expanded above 0.001, most also appeared in blood. Stable hyperthyroidism was separated from ophthalmopathy by a model based on 13 V-J features.

V gave up 0 bases and J gave up 3 bases, with 0 bases separating them. The CDR3 extends over 13 amino acids. Looked up from germline, CDR1 is SGHTA and CDR2 is FQGNSA. This clonotype was seen many times. Its matching antigen is unknown. Amplification targeted TCR beta CDR3 regions from RNA transcripts. First-round RT-PCR with HTBI primers amplified the TCR CDR3 region. MiXCR, applied by TCRdb to the multiplex PCR reads, yields one record per CDR3 protein. Of 300,000 to 400,000 distinct CDR3 sequences in the sample, around 13% were seen once. Extraction of PBMCs used about 9.2 ml of fresh peripheral blood.

This TCR derives from a woman aged 25 to 39 with Graves' hyperthyroidism. The material sequenced was blood. The chain couples TRBV7-2 to TRBJ2-6, with no clear D. This chain's CDR3 is CASSLAGANVLTF. The CDR3, as DNA: TGTGCCAGCAGCTTAGCTGGGGCCAACGTCCTGACTTTC.